This T cell receptor beta chain was retrieved from a study of Graves' ophthalmopathy and Graves' hyperthyroidism (dated by TCRdb to the late 2010s). With regard to the full study: Peripheral blood was collected before any treatment was given, at the time of initial diagnosis. In about six hyperthyroidism patients, the T-cell repertoire of thyroid tissue was compared with the T-cell repertoire of blood. In total, approximately 140 blood samples were TCR-sequenced: 40 to 45 ophthalmopathy, roughly 80 hyperthyroidism and some 17 hyperthyroidism-to-ophthalmopathy patients. To explore V-J signatures that separate ophthalmopathy from hyperthyroidism, a discovery set of about a hundred patients was enrolled, consisting of 40 to 45 with ophthalmopathy and 57 with stable hyperthyroidism. An independent validation cohort comprised under 20 hyperthyroidism patients and 15 to 17 patients who later progressed from hyperthyroidism to ophthalmopathy. The study used TCR beta repertoire signatures to distinguish Graves' ophthalmopathy from Graves' hyperthyroidism and to predict progression to ophthalmopathy. Once sampling was done, hyperthyroidism patients were given methimazole at a starting dose of 30 mg daily, while ophthalmopathy patients were given high-dose intravenous methylprednisolone. Results the study describes overall, beyond this receptor: Among expanded thyroid clonotypes with frequency above 0.001, most also showed up in blood, which suggests that blood repertoires may reflect the thyroid immune response. In validation, the model predicted ophthalmopathy progression with about 64% sensitivity and 72% to 80% specificity; more than ten predicted patients were CT-confirmed with GO in a median of 6.5 months. No statistical method was used to predetermine the sample size, and group allocation was not hidden from the investigators. The 13-signature model separated ophthalmopathy from stable hyperthyroidism with approximately 85% sensitivity and 81.08% specificity in cross-validation, and 80%/75% in the test set.

Patients with ophthalmopathy had moderately to severely active disease, with a Clinical Activity Score of 3 or more, a NOSPECS grade of 4 or more, and a disease duration of less than 3 months. Patients with other autoimmune diseases, uncontrolled infections, pregnancy or lactation were excluded from the study. Clinical symptoms, serum thyroxine, TRAb, thyroid ultrasound and orbital computed tomography were used for diagnosis. Using Ficoll-Paque density gradient centrifugation, PBMCs were isolated from 8.5 to 10 ml of fresh peripheral blood. Total RNA was extracted using Trizol reagent, and RNA quality was checked on an Agilent 2100 Bioanalyzer. For repertoire sequencing, TCR beta CDR3 regions were amplified from RNA transcripts. A first-round RT-PCR used HTBI primers with the Qiagen OneStep RT-PCR kit, followed by a second-round multiplex PCR, size selection and purification. The libraries underwent paired-end sequencing with 100 bp reads on an Illumina HiSeq2000. On the study's bioinformatics: Reads were processed with SOAPnuke, discarding reads with adapters, uncalled bases, mean Phred below 15, or no exact constant-primer or identifier match. High-quality paired reads were merged with COPE v1.2.5. Unique nucleotide sequences were defined as clonotypes and aligned to IMGT TRB V, D and J references using MiTCR v1.1. The analysis was limited to V-J combinations with a frequency above 0.0001, which together covered approximately 99% of repertoires. A TCR clonal expansion and chaos score per V-J combination was defined as the ratio of F50 clonal expansion to chaos observed in the TCRdist matrix. Features were reduced by Welch's t-statistics and random forest to 10 to 15 V-J combinations, which fed a naive Bayes classifier. The Morisita-Horn index was used to measure how similar the thyroid and blood repertoires were. TCRdb took the public reads, trimmed them with fastp at Q25, ran MiXCR for clone calling and kept in-frame beta chains. Rows are unified per CDR3 protein, each entry keeping the most common DNA and genes. These V and J calls derive from TCRdb rather than the authors' analysis. In this sample the table shows about 740,000 distinct CDR3 sequences, roughly two fifths of which occur a single time. Less than 55% of the sample goes to the ten largest clones.

The CDR3, from cysteine to phenylalanine, totals 14 residues. The kept DNA is CDR3 alone, 42 bases in frame from the first base. Relative to germline, V is 2 bases shorter and J is 3 bases shorter, with 10 bases between their ends. CDR1 is given as SSHAT and CDR2 as FNYEAQ, both from the germline V gene (reference sequence). This clonotype was counted ten times or more. There is no known antigen for this receptor. No base quality information exists; no much larger clone differs at one position. This sequence originates from an adult man with Graves' ophthalmopathy. The chain is assembled from TRBV7-7 and TRBJ2-5, with the D gene too uncertain to name. Specimen: peripheral blood. DNA sequence: TGTGCCAGCAGCTTAATGGGGAATGAAGAGACCCAGTACTTC. This sequence encodes CASSLMGNEETQYF.